This is a list of T cell receptor beta chains from one sample in a study of cytomegalovirus exposure and HLA in healthy donors. The assay was immunoSEQ multiplex PCR, and TCRdb's table has in-frame clones only and misses some. The table lists under 150,000 clones, 82% of them singletons. What was sequenced was PBMCs. The receptors originated from a woman aged 45-65 years in good health and CMV-seropositive. The CDR3 runs from the conserved cysteine through the conserved F or W. Each record gives: J gene, V gene, clone size, D gene, CDR3 protein, CDR3 DNA. A D gene is named only where the DNA matches it firmly. Not all rows give a size; the values are once, few, many and, for expanded clones, a class.

>TRBJ2-5|TRBV6-5|-|TRBD2
CASNVIAGGGETQYF
TGTGCCAGCAACGTAATAGCGGGAGGTGGAGAGACCCAGTACTTC
>TRBJ1-2|TRBV6-5|few|TRBD1
CASSYPGQGGYTF
TGTGCCAGCAGTTACCCTGGACAGGGTGGCTACACCTTC
>TRBJ2-3|TRBV5-1|-|TRBD2
CASSLGLAGGADTQYF
TGCGCCAGCAGCTTGGGACTAGCGGGGGGTGCAGATACGCAGTATTTT
>TRBJ2-5|TRBV5-1|-|TRBD2
CASSSQAGTQETQYF
TGCGCCAGCAGCTCCCAAGCGGGAACTCAAGAGACCCAGTACTTC
>TRBJ2-3|TRBV29-1|once|-
CSVEDVRGTDTQYF
TGCAGCGTTGAAGATGTCAGGGGCACAGATACGCAGTATTTT
>TRBJ1-5|TRBV6-1|few|-
CATAPDTGPNQPQHF
TGTGCCACCGCACCCGATACAGGACCCAATCAGCCCCAGCATTTT
>TRBJ2-5|TRBV4-2|few|TRBD2
CASSGSSGSIAGVETQYF
TGTGCCAGCAGCGGCAGTTCAGGAAGTATTGCGGGAGTGGAGACCCAGTACTTC
>TRBJ1-1|TRBV7-8|-|TRBD1
CASSLGTGVNTEAFF
TGTGCCAGCAGCTTGGGGACAGGGGTGAACACTGAAGCTTTCTTT
>TRBJ2-7|TRBV11-2|-|TRBD2
CASSFLGGEGYEQYF
TGTGCCAGCAGCTTTTTGGGGGGGGAGGGCTACGAGCAGTACTTC
>TRBJ1-2|TRBV4-3|-|TRBD1
CASSQMTGGGGYTF
TGCGCCAGCAGCCAAATGACAGGGGGCGGCGGCTACACCTTC
>TRBJ2-7|TRBV4-1|-|TRBD2
CASSHRLAGTYEQYF
TGCGCCAGCAGCCACCGACTAGCGGGAACATACGAGCAGTACTTC
>TRBJ1-1|TRBV7-9|-|TRBD1
CASSLAGQGRAAFF
TGTGCCAGCAGCTTAGCCGGACAGGGTAGGGCAGCTTTCTTT
>TRBJ2-3|TRBV5-8|-|-
CASSSGWGRKVTDTQYF
TGTGCCAGCAGCTCGGGCTGGGGCAGAAAAGTCACAGATACGCAGTATTTT
>TRBJ2-1|TRBV7-2|-|TRBD2
CASSSVGGGRANAEQFF
TGTGCCAGCAGCTCCGTCGGAGGCGGGAGGGCCAACGCTGAGCAGTTCTTC
>TRBJ1-1|TRBV19|-|-
CASSIDRRGTFTEAFF
TGTGCCAGTAGTATAGATAGGCGGGGCACCTTCACTGAAGCTTTCTTT
>TRBJ2-1|TRBV28|-|TRBD2
CASRGSGRGNEQFF
TGTGCCAGCAGGGGGAGCGGGAGAGGGAATGAGCAGTTCTTC
>TRBJ1-5|TRBV12-5|once|TRBD1
CASGDRGNQPQHF
TGTGCTAGTGGTGACAGGGGTAATCAGCCCCAGCATTTT
>TRBJ2-5|TRBV5-4|-|-
CASSLVPRGEETQYF
TGTGCCAGCAGCTTGGTACCCAGGGGGGAGGAGACCCAGTACTTC
>TRBJ2-1|TRBV2|-|TRBD1
CASSDRGSSYNEQFF
TGTGCCAGCAGCGACAGGGGCAGCTCCTACAATGAGCAGTTCTTC
>TRBJ2-5|TRBV7-9|-|-
CASSLGQQETQYF
TGTGCCAGCAGCTTAGGGCAGCAAGAGACCCAGTACTTC
>TRBJ2-3|TRBV6-1|-|TRBD2
CASSELAGGQVDTQYF
TGTGCCAGCAGTGAATTAGCGGGGGGGCAAGTAGATACGCAGTATTTT
>TRBJ2-1|TRBV4-2|-|TRBD2
CASSQDWGEGLLEQFF
TGTGCCAGCAGCCAAGATTGGGGGGAGGGCCTTCTCGAGCAGTTCTTC
>TRBJ2-3|TRBV9|-|TRBD2
CASSVDAGGTDTQYF
TGTGCCAGCAGCGTAGACGCGGGGGGTACAGATACGCAGTATTTT
>TRBJ2-7|TRBV10-2|-|TRBD1
CASTTGLREQYF
TGCGCCAGCACGACAGGGTTGCGGGAGCAGTACTTC
>TRBJ2-1|TRBV30|-|TRBD1
CAWRIDRGEQFF
TGTGCCTGGAGAATCGACAGGGGGGAGCAGTTCTTC
>TRBJ2-2|TRBV10-1|-|TRBD1
CASSGSMLRAGGMNTGELFF
TGCGCCAGCAGTGGGTCGATGCTGCGGGCAGGGGGAATGAACACCGGGGAGCTGTTTTTT
>TRBJ2-1|TRBV4-1|-|-
CASSPMQGYNEQFF
TGCGCCAGCAGCCCCATGCAGGGTTACAATGAGCAGTTCTTC
>TRBJ1-1|TRBV10-3|-|TRBD1
CAISEPTGTGRNTEAFF
TGTGCCATCAGTGAGCCGACCGGGACAGGGAGGAACACTGAAGCTTTCTTT
>TRBJ2-5|TRBV7-7|few|TRBD2
CASSPRLAETQYF
TGTGCTAGCAGCCCCCGACTAGCGGAGACCCAGTACTTC
>TRBJ1-2|TRBV6-5|once|-
CASSYSGGTYGYTF
TGTGCCAGCAGTTACTCCGGGGGGACCTATGGCTACACCTTC
>TRBJ2-3|TRBV11-2|-|TRBD2
CASSSTSGKIYTQYF
TGTGCCAGCAGCTCGACTAGCGGGAAGATATATACGCAGTATTTT
>TRBJ2-7|TRBV27|-|TRBD1
CASSFSRGTGVFEQYF
TGTGCCAGCAGTTTTAGTAGAGGGACAGGGGTCTTCGAGCAGTACTTC
>TRBJ1-4|TRBV30|-|-
CAWNQGRAEKLFF
TGTGCCTGGAATCAGGGTCGAGCCGAAAAACTGTTTTTT
>TRBJ1-4|TRBV4-1|once|-
CASSQDSGTGEKLFF
TGCGCCAGCAGCCAAGATTCCGGGACTGGTGAAAAACTGTTTTTT
>TRBJ1-4|TRBV19|few|-
CASSTPGHANEKLFF
TGTGCCAGTAGTACACCGGGACACGCTAATGAAAAACTGTTTTTT
>TRBJ2-1|TRBV7-6|-|TRBD2
CASSFFPGGGNPYSYNEQFF
TGTGCCAGCAGTTTTTTCCCTGGGGGGGGGAACCCTTACTCCTACAATGAGCAGTTCTTC
>TRBJ1-6|TRBV4-3|-|-
CASSQGGLLSSPLHF
TGCGCCAGCAGCCAGGGGGGTCTACTTAGTTCACCCCTCCACTTT
>TRBJ1-2|TRBV27|-|-
CASSLTANYGYTF
TGTGCCAGCAGTTTGACAGCTAACTATGGCTACACCTTC
>TRBJ1-3|TRBV18|-|-
CASSPWSGGNTIYF
TGTGCCAGCTCGCCCTGGAGCGGTGGAAACACCATATATTTT
>TRBJ2-5|TRBV19|-|-
CASSSTGVGVLREQYF
TGTGCCAGTAGTAGTACAGGGGTTGGGGTCCTACGGGAGCAGTACTTC
>TRBJ1-5|TRBV28|-|-
CASSFVADQPQHF
TGTGCCAGCAGTTTCGTCGCAGATCAGCCCCAGCATTTT
>TRBJ1-1|TRBV18|-|-
CASSPWDKNTEAFF
TGTGCCAGCTCACCCTGGGACAAGAACACTGAAGCTTTCTTT
>TRBJ2-5|TRBV7-6|-|-
CASSPGGTQYF
TGTGCCAGCAGCCCCGGGGGGACCCAGTACTTC
>TRBJ2-5|TRBV7-9|-|-
CASSSALVLATSQETQYF
TGTGCCAGCAGCTCAGCCCTCGTTCTAGCGACTTCTCAAGAGACCCAGTACTTC
>TRBJ2-1|TRBV15|-|-
CATSRDLELYSYNEQFF
TGTGCCACCAGCAGAGATTTGGAGCTCTACTCCTACAATGAGCAGTTCTTC